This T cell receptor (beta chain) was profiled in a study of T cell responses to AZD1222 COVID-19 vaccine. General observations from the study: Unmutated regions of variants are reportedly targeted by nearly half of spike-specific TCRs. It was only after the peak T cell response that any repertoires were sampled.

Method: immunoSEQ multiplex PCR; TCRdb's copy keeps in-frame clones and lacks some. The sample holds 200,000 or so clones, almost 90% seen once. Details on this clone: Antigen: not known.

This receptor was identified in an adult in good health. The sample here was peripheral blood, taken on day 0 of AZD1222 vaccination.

DNA for the CDR3: TGTGCCAGTAGTATAACCCTGTGGTCTGGAAACACCATATATTTT. Its translation: CASSITLWSGNTIYF. V gene TRBV19 combines with J gene TRBJ1-3; D is ambiguous. Per germline, CDR1 LNHDA and CDR2 SQIVND (reference sequence). The V and J ends lost 2 bases and 1 base respectively, with 9 bases between them. The CDR3 loop spans 15 amino acids.